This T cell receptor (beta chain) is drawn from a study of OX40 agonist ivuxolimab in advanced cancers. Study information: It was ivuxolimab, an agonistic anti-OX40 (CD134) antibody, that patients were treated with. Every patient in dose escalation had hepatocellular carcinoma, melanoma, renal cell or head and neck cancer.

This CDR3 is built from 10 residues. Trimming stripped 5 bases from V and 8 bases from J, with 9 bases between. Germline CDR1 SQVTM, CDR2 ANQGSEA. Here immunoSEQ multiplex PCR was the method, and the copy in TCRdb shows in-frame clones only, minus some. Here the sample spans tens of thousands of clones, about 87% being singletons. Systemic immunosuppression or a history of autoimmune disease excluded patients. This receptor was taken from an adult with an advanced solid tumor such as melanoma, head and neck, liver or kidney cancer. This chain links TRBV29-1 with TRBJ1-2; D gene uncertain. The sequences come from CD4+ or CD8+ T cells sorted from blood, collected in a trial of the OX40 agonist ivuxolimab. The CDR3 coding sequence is TGCAGCGTTCACAATTTGGGCTACACCTTC. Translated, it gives CSVHNLGYTF.